This T cell receptor beta chain stems from a study of blood T cell repertoires in COVID-19. On the study more broadly: Nucleic acid was either cDNA or gDNA, and it came from T cells, B-cell-depleted T cells, or PBMCs.

Original handling: Amplification with reference gene primers provided the estimates of nucleated cell counts. Sequenced by immunoSEQ multiplex PCR; TCRdb stores in-frame clones only, minus some. V and J calls and clone size are copied from that table; D and trimming were computed from the DNA. This table has 250,000 to 350,000 clones, approximately 84% appearing once. Germline values: CDR1 MNHEY, CDR2 SMNVEV (reference sequence). The junction had 8 bases not matched to a gene; V was cut back by 5 bases and J by 4 bases. The CDR3 consists of 17 residues. Enrolled through a virtual design, the participants were between about 18 and 100 years of age and came from 24 US areas. Researchers sorted participants into cohorts using their self-reported clinical history.

The origin of this receptor is a woman aged 18-35 years who had recovered from COVID-19. The material sequenced was PBMCs or T cells enriched from blood (not recorded which). The chain combines TRBV27 with TRBJ2-1; 13 bases map to TRBD2. DNA of the CDR3: TGTGCCAGCAGTGGGACTAGCGGGACAACAGTTTACAATGAGCAGTTCTTC. Residues: CASSGTSGTTVYNEQFF.